The T cell receptor beta chain under discussion was sequenced for a study of blood T cell repertoires in COVID-19. Looking at the study overall: The United States, Italy and Spain supplied acute and convalescent COVID-19 samples. The cDNA or gDNA used as material had been derived from T cells, B-cell-depleted T cells, or PBMCs.

In the source study's methods: Amplification from reference gene primers served as the basis for estimated nucleated cell counts. Clones were sequenced by immunoSEQ multiplex PCR, and TCRdb holds only the in-frame ones, with some missing. V and J calls and clone size are copied from that table; D and trimming were computed from the DNA. The sample consists of about 160,000 clones, under 85% of them appearing once. This receptor was identified in a woman at least 80 years old with acute or convalescent COVID-19. Material: peripheral blood.

The CDR3 spells CAWGSGGAWYEQYF. CDR3 coding DNA: TGTGCCTGGGGTAGCGGGGGGGCTTGGTACGAGCAGTACTTC. V and J are TRBV30 and TRBJ2-7, with TRBD2 matching 11 bases. CDR1 and CDR2 from the germline V gene are GTSNPN and SVGIG (reference sequence). The CDR3 has 14 residues. J lost 4 bases, V lost 5 bases, and 7 bases had no gene match.